This is a list of T cell receptor beta chains from one sample in a study of response to subunit inactivated influenza vaccine. TCRdb redid the calling of the RT-PCR reads with MiXCR, one entry per CDR3 protein. The sample yields more than 200,000 distinct CDR3 sequences, 9.5% to 15% seen once. Specimen: non-naive T cells sorted from PBMCs, collected roughly 2 weeks before vaccination. The source of these receptors is a man aged 50-59 years who received an inactivated influenza vaccine. The conserved cysteine and the conserved F or W are not part of the CDR3 here.

v_gene	j_gene	CDR3aa
TRBV19	TRBJ1-1	ASSLRTFGGTEAF
TRBV5-1	TRBJ2-1	ASSLSGGAYNEQF
TRBV15	TRBJ2-3	ATSPNRRSTDTQY
TRBV11-2	TRBJ2-7	ASSLTGGPYEQY
TRBV7-2	TRBJ2-3	ASSPVAGVTDTQY
TRBV7-2	TRBJ2-2	ASSFRGPGGELF
TRBV20-1	TRBJ2-7	SGKGSYEQY
TRBV5-1	TRBJ1-4	ASSSNQGSNEKLF
TRBV6-1	TRBJ2-2	ASRTTSGSEELF
TRBV6-2/TRBV6-3	TRBJ2-1	ASSSTQGAYNEQF
TRBV11-2	TRBJ2-3	ASSSGLAGGDTQY
TRBV2	TRBJ2-3	ASRTLMVGNTQY
TRBV4-2	TRBJ1-2	ASSQDDQERNGYT
TRBV30	TRBJ2-2	AWSVLVTATGELF
TRBV7-8	TRBJ2-5	ASSLALNVFETQY
TRBV5-1	TRBJ1-4	ASSLGVTGTNEKLF
TRBV20-1	TRBJ2-1	TPFLASPYNEQF
TRBV19	TRBJ2-3	ASSERSETDTQY
TRBV30	TRBJ2-1	AWSPTLRAEQF
TRBV20-1	TRBJ2-1	SAKPPGSGVHEQF
TRBV7-8	TRBJ1-1	ASSLAPNTEAF
TRBV5-1	TRBJ2-3	ASSLPLAGAFTDTQY
TRBV9	TRBJ2-1	ASSVESFRGRNEQF
TRBV29-1	TRBJ2-3	SARLGTISTDTQY
TRBV9	TRBJ1-6	ASSAQGDNSPLH
TRBV2	TRBJ1-5	ASSEIGQGHQPQH
TRBV7-9	TRBJ2-2	ASRSRTGEYTGELF
TRBV11-2	TRBJ2-1	ASSLVSGRYSRLRNEQF
TRBV25-1	TRBJ1-5	ASSAGANQPQH
TRBV19	TRBJ2-1	ASRARSSYNEQF
TRBV20-1	TRBJ1-1	SARGTVMNTEAF
TRBV7-6	TRBJ2-1	ASSPGNRDNEQF
TRBV4-2	TRBJ1-5	ASRRTGGENQPQH
TRBV9	TRBJ2-7	ASSVGQGPYEQY
TRBV28	TRBJ2-1	ATGTTYNEQF
TRBV6-2/TRBV6-3	TRBJ2-7	ASSYTDVYEQY
TRBV3-1	TRBJ1-4	ASSQEAGTSSSTNEKLF
TRBV24-1	TRBJ2-1	ATSDNSGRAVNEQF
TRBV20-1	TRBJ1-2	SAMGQGYGYT